This T cell receptor (beta chain) emerged from a study of T-cell memory formation after mild COVID-19. The V gene lost 5 bases and the J gene lost 2 bases, with 19 bases spanning the gap. Per germline, CDR1 SNHLY and CDR2 FYNNEI. The CDR3 extends over 17 amino acids. On this clonotype: Its antigen is undetermined.

TCRdb processed the 5' RACE reads anew with MiXCR; each CDR3 protein has one entry. The sample carries 280,000 or so distinct CDR3 sequences, roughly 18% recorded once. Whole-study findings and limits: A subset of responding clones appeared in pre-infection memory, suggesting cross-reactive memory joined.

The sample comprised PBMCs or a T cell subset sorted from them (not recorded which). The chain links TRBV2 to TRBJ2-4, with TRBD2 as a possible D gene (5 bases). This clonotype originated in a man between 18 and 35 years old who had mild COVID-19 (a few samples of this study predate the infection). Cell type and time point are not known. The CDR3 spells CASSPPRGSTPKNIQYF. The DNA of the CDR3 is TGTGCCAGCAGTCCCCCCCGGGGTAGCACTCCCAAAAACATTCAGTACTTC.